A selection of T cell receptor beta chains follows, all from one sample in a study of PD-L1 blockade in urothelial cancer. Profiling relied on immunoSEQ multiplex PCR, and the TCRdb table lists in-frame clones only, not all of them. The sample carries roughly 55,000 clones, just over 85% recorded once. The starting material was PBMCs, obtained around atezolizumab (anti-PD-L1) treatment. Receptor source: a man aged 55 to 70 with urothelial cancer. Each CDR3 is given with its conserved first and last residue. Each record gives: J gene, V gene, D gene, CDR3 length, clone size, CDR3 DNA, CDR3 protein. A D gene is named only where the DNA matches it firmly. Size is stated for part of the rows, as once, few or many counts, or as a class when the clone is expanded.

j_gene: TRBJ1-2; v_gene: TRBV12-2; d_gene: .; len: 17; abundance: once; CDR3nt: TGTGCAAGTCGGAGCTTCCTGCTTGGGACTGCTAACTATGGCTACACCTTC; CDR3aa: CASRSFLLGTANYGYTF
j_gene: TRBJ1-1; v_gene: TRBV6-6; d_gene: TRBD1; len: 13; abundance: .; CDR3nt: TGTGCCAGCAGAGGACAGGGGGACACTGAAGCTTTCTTT; CDR3aa: CASRGQGDTEAFF
j_gene: TRBJ1-2; v_gene: TRBV19; d_gene: TRBD1; len: 15; abundance: .; CDR3nt: TGTGCCAGTCGAGTCGGCAGGGGGCAACTCTATGGCTACACCTTC; CDR3aa: CASRVGRGQLYGYTF
j_gene: TRBJ2-5; v_gene: TRBV6-5; d_gene: .; len: 16; abundance: .; CDR3nt: TGTGCCAGCAGTTCTTACTACAGGGAGTTCAAAGAGACCCAGTACTTC; CDR3aa: CASSSYYREFKETQYF
j_gene: TRBJ2-3; v_gene: TRBV9; d_gene: TRBD2; len: 19; abundance: few; CDR3nt: TGTGCCAGCAGCTCGAGACTAGCGGGGGGGGGTTCTAGCACAGATACGCAGTATTTT; CDR3aa: CASSSRLAGGGSSTDTQYF
j_gene: TRBJ2-3; v_gene: TRBV19; d_gene: .; len: 15; abundance: .; CDR3nt: TGTGCCAGTAGTAATAGGGGGAAATTCACAGATACGCAGTATTTT; CDR3aa: CASSNRGKFTDTQYF
j_gene: TRBJ2-1; v_gene: TRBV5-1; d_gene: TRBD2; len: 16; abundance: .; CDR3nt: TGCGCCAGCAGCCCCGACGGGGGGGCCTTTAACAATGAGCAGTTCTTC; CDR3aa: CASSPDGGAFNNEQFF
j_gene: TRBJ2-1; v_gene: TRBV11-2; d_gene: TRBD2; len: 16; abundance: .; CDR3nt: TGTGCCAGCGTGCGGACTAGCGGGAGTCATTTCGAAGAGCAGTTCTTC; CDR3aa: CASVRTSGSHFEEQFF
j_gene: TRBJ2-6; v_gene: TRBV5-1; d_gene: .; len: 14; abundance: .; CDR3nt: TGCGCCAGCAGGATCAGCTCTGGGGCCAACGTCCTGACTTTC; CDR3aa: CASRISSGANVLTF
j_gene: TRBJ2-1; v_gene: TRBV6-1; d_gene: .; len: 14; abundance: .; CDR3nt: TGTGCCAGCAGTGAATTTGGACAACAGGTGAAGCAGTTCTTC; CDR3aa: CASSEFGQQVKQFF
j_gene: TRBJ2-3; v_gene: TRBV7-8; d_gene: TRBD1; len: 15; abundance: .; CDR3nt: TGTGCCAGCAGGCCCAGGGACAGTAGCACAGATACGCAGTATTTT; CDR3aa: CASRPRDSSTDTQYF
j_gene: TRBJ2-5; v_gene: TRBV9; d_gene: .; len: 17; abundance: few; CDR3nt: TGTGCCAGCAGCCCCCAGGTTTTACAGGGTGGAGGAGAGACCCAGTACTTC; CDR3aa: CASSPQVLQGGGETQYF
j_gene: TRBJ1-5; v_gene: TRBV7-8; d_gene: .; len: 14; abundance: few; CDR3nt: TGTGCCAGCAGCTTACGGGAAACTAATCAGCCCCAGCATTTT; CDR3aa: CASSLRETNQPQHF
j_gene: TRBJ1-2; v_gene: TRBV30; d_gene: .; len: 11; abundance: .; CDR3nt: TGTGCCTGGAGTGTAGCGGGCGGCTACACCTTC; CDR3aa: CAWSVAGGYTF
j_gene: TRBJ2-5; v_gene: TRBV18; d_gene: .; len: 17; abundance: .; CDR3nt: TGTGCCAGCTCACCAACGGTCTCACAGGAACCGAAAGAGACCCAGTACTTC; CDR3aa: CASSPTVSQEPKETQYF
j_gene: TRBJ2-7; v_gene: TRBV7-2; d_gene: .; len: 13; abundance: .; CDR3nt: TGTGCCAGCAGCTCGACAGGAAGAACGGCCGCGTACTTC; CDR3aa: CASSSTGRTAAYF
j_gene: TRBJ2-2; v_gene: TRBV6-4; d_gene: .; len: 14; abundance: .; CDR3nt: TGTGCCAGCAGCCAGGGCAGGGTAGGCGGGGAGCTGTTTTTT; CDR3aa: CASSQGRVGGELFF
j_gene: TRBJ2-7; v_gene: TRBV12-5; d_gene: .; len: 17; abundance: .; CDR3nt: TGTGCTAGTGGTTTGGTACGAGGGAGAGGAGGGGCCTACGAGCAGTACTTC; CDR3aa: CASGLVRGRGGAYEQYF
j_gene: TRBJ1-1; v_gene: TRBV4-1; d_gene: TRBD1; len: 17; abundance: .; CDR3nt: TGCGCCAGCAGCCAAGGGCCCACGACAGGGGGGAACACTGAAGCTTTCTTT; CDR3aa: CASSQGPTTGGNTEAFF
j_gene: TRBJ1-4; v_gene: TRBV5-5; d_gene: .; len: 16; abundance: .; CDR3nt: TGTGCCAGCAGCCCCGGGGGGGCGAGAGTTAATGAAAAACTGTTTTTT; CDR3aa: CASSPGGARVNEKLFF
j_gene: TRBJ1-2; v_gene: TRBV19; d_gene: .; len: 14; abundance: .; CDR3nt: TGTGCCGCCGGTACCCACAGTTATGGATATGGCTACACCTTC; CDR3aa: CAAGTHSYGYGYTF
j_gene: TRBJ2-5; v_gene: TRBV30; d_gene: TRBD2; len: 16; abundance: .; CDR3nt: TGTGCCTGGAGTGGAGCGGGAGGCCCCCTCCGGGAGACCCAGTACTTC; CDR3aa: CAWSGAGGPLRETQYF
j_gene: TRBJ2-7; v_gene: TRBV29-1; d_gene: TRBD1; len: 11; abundance: .; CDR3nt: TGCAGCGTGGGACAGCCCTACGAGCAGTACTTC; CDR3aa: CSVGQPYEQYF
j_gene: TRBJ1-1; v_gene: TRBV19; d_gene: .; len: 14; abundance: few; CDR3nt: TGTGCCAGTAGTCCTCCCGGGAGGATTGCTGAAGCTTTCTTT; CDR3aa: CASSPPGRIAEAFF
j_gene: TRBJ2-5; v_gene: TRBV5-1; d_gene: .; len: 12; abundance: .; CDR3nt: TGCGCCAGCAGCCGGGATACCGAGACCCAGTACTTC; CDR3aa: CASSRDTETQYF
j_gene: TRBJ1-6; v_gene: TRBV6-5; d_gene: TRBD1; len: 15; abundance: .; CDR3nt: TGTGCCAGCAGGCCGGGACAGGGGGCATATTCACCCCTCCACTTT; CDR3aa: CASRPGQGAYSPLHF
j_gene: TRBJ2-3; v_gene: TRBV9; d_gene: .; len: 14; abundance: .; CDR3nt: TGTGCCAGCAGCGTAATGGGGCGCACAGATACGCAGTATTTT; CDR3aa: CASSVMGRTDTQYF
j_gene: TRBJ1-2; v_gene: TRBV7-2; d_gene: .; len: 14; abundance: .; CDR3nt: TGTGCCAGCAGCTTAGAAACAGGGAACTATGGCTACACCTTC; CDR3aa: CASSLETGNYGYTF
j_gene: TRBJ2-7; v_gene: TRBV30; d_gene: TRBD1; len: 15; abundance: many; CDR3nt: TGTGCCTGGAGCACCGGACAGGGTGAACTCGACGAGCAGTACTTC; CDR3aa: CAWSTGQGELDEQYF
j_gene: TRBJ1-2; v_gene: TRBV29-1; d_gene: TRBD1; len: 13; abundance: .; CDR3nt: TGCAGCGTCGGGACAGGGACTAACTATGGCTACACCTTC; CDR3aa: CSVGTGTNYGYTF
j_gene: TRBJ1-6; v_gene: TRBV6-1; d_gene: .; len: 14; abundance: .; CDR3nt: TGTGCCAGCAGCGCTAAGTCCGGAGGGGTACCCCTCCACTTT; CDR3aa: CASSAKSGGVPLHF
j_gene: TRBJ2-5; v_gene: TRBV30; d_gene: TRBD1; len: 13; abundance: .; CDR3nt: TGTGCCGGACAGGGGGCTTGGGAAGAGACCCAGTACTTC; CDR3aa: CAGQGAWEETQYF
j_gene: TRBJ2-3; v_gene: TRBV6-4; d_gene: .; len: 13; abundance: .; CDR3nt: TGTGCCAGCAGTACAGCGGTCACAGATACGCAGTATTTT; CDR3aa: CASSTAVTDTQYF
j_gene: TRBJ2-7; v_gene: TRBV6-1; d_gene: TRBD2; len: 14; abundance: .; CDR3nt: TGTGCCAGCGGTTATCGGCGGGAGGGAGACGAGCAGTACTTC; CDR3aa: CASGYRREGDEQYF
j_gene: TRBJ2-1; v_gene: TRBV5-4; d_gene: TRBD2; len: 18; abundance: .; CDR3nt: TGTGCCAGCAGCCTCGCTAGCGGGAGGATCTCACACTACAATGAGCAGTTCTTC; CDR3aa: CASSLASGRISHYNEQFF
j_gene: TRBJ1-1; v_gene: TRBV9; d_gene: TRBD1; len: 15; abundance: .; CDR3nt: TGTGCCAGCAGCGCAGCGACAGGGATGAACACTGAAGCTTTCTTT; CDR3aa: CASSAATGMNTEAFF
j_gene: TRBJ1-1; v_gene: TRBV6-1; d_gene: .; len: 14; abundance: .; CDR3nt: TGTGCCAGCAATCTCTCGGGGGGCAACACTGAAGCTTTCTTT; CDR3aa: CASNLSGGNTEAFF
j_gene: TRBJ2-6; v_gene: TRBV9; d_gene: .; len: 19; abundance: .; CDR3nt: TGTGCCAGCAGCGTGGGCTCTGGGGGCTCTTGGTCTGGGGCCAACGTCCTGACTTTC; CDR3aa: CASSVGSGGSWSGANVLTF
j_gene: TRBJ1-5; v_gene: TRBV18; d_gene: TRBD1; len: 16; abundance: .; CDR3nt: TGTGCCAGCTCACCTGCGACAGGGGCGATAAATCAGCCCCAGCATTTT; CDR3aa: CASSPATGAINQPQHF
j_gene: TRBJ2-5; v_gene: TRBV5-1; d_gene: TRBD2; len: 16; abundance: .; CDR3nt: TGCGCCAGCAGCTTTGGGGTAGCGGGGCTCCAAGAGACCCAGTACTTC; CDR3aa: CASSFGVAGLQETQYF
j_gene: TRBJ1-2; v_gene: TRBV5-1; d_gene: .; len: 14; abundance: once; CDR3nt: TGCGCCAGCAGCCCGGACAGCCTTAACTATGGCTACACCTTC; CDR3aa: CASSPDSLNYGYTF
j_gene: TRBJ1-5; v_gene: TRBV30; d_gene: .; len: 14; abundance: .; CDR3nt: TGTGCCTGGAAACTCACAGGGAGTAGTCAGCCCCAGCATTTT; CDR3aa: CAWKLTGSSQPQHF
j_gene: TRBJ1-1; v_gene: TRBV7-3; d_gene: .; len: 15; abundance: .; CDR3nt: TGTGCCAGCAGCTTAACGGGGGGAAAGAACACTGAAGCTTTCTTT; CDR3aa: CASSLTGGKNTEAFF
j_gene: TRBJ2-2; v_gene: TRBV30; d_gene: .; len: 14; abundance: .; CDR3nt: TGTGCCTGGAGTTTGGCACTCGGCACCGGGGGGCTGTTTTTT; CDR3aa: CAWSLALGTGGLFF
j_gene: TRBJ2-7; v_gene: TRBV5-6; d_gene: .; len: 16; abundance: .; CDR3nt: TGTGCCAGCAGCTTACCACCGACAGGATTCTCCTACGAGCAGTACTTC; CDR3aa: CASSLPPTGFSYEQYF
j_gene: TRBJ2-3; v_gene: TRBV30; d_gene: .; len: 14; abundance: .; CDR3nt: TGTGCCTGGGGCCGTGTGGAGAGCACAGATACGCAGTATTTT; CDR3aa: CAWGRVESTDTQYF
j_gene: TRBJ1-3; v_gene: TRBV5-1; d_gene: .; len: 16; abundance: .; CDR3nt: TGCGCCAGCAGCCTGACGGACATCCGCTCTGGAAACACCATATATTTT; CDR3aa: CASSLTDIRSGNTIYF
j_gene: TRBJ2-1; v_gene: TRBV25-1; d_gene: .; len: 14; abundance: .; CDR3nt: TGTGCCAGCAGTGACGCGGGGGCCCTTTATGAGCAGTTCTTC; CDR3aa: CASSDAGALYEQFF
j_gene: TRBJ1-1; v_gene: TRBV2; d_gene: TRBD1; len: 16; abundance: .; CDR3nt: TGTGCCAGCAGTGAATTTAGAGCAGGGGGCCTCACTGAAGCTTTCTTT; CDR3aa: CASSEFRAGGLTEAFF
j_gene: TRBJ1-1; v_gene: TRBV12-5; d_gene: .; len: 15; abundance: .; CDR3nt: TGTGCTAGTGGTTTGGTAAGGGGGGGGAATTCTGAAGCTTTCTTT; CDR3aa: CASGLVRGGNSEAFF